What follows describes a single T cell receptor beta chain. As yet, its antigen is unknown. Trimming cost V 7 bases and J 5 bases, with 12 bases left between them. Germline V gives CDR1 LNHDA, CDR2 SQIVND (reference sequence). The CDR3 runs to 13 residues. This sample stems from a study of vaccination effects on CD4 cells after COVID-19. Produced via immunoSEQ multiplex PCR; TCRdb's table is partial and in-frame only. This table has tens of thousands of clones, around 80% appearing once. In the ViraFEST assay, antigen-specific CD4+ clonotypes were identified by expansion after peptide-pool stimulation. Culturing for about 10 days preceded CD4+ T cell isolation. Participants were given two doses of BNT162b2 or mRNA-1273 vaccine. Researchers swapped half the medium for IL-2 medium on both days 3 and 7. Study observations and caveats: Common cold coronavirus cross-reactivity was shown by only 1 of 255 vaccine-induced clones in healthy vaccinees.

The receptor was isolated from a human donor who received a COVID-19 vaccine. Some clones in this sample may be carry-over from other donors' samples. Specimen: CD4+ T cells from PBMCs cultured with HCoV-NL63 spike peptides, collected after COVID-19 vaccination. This rearrangement joins TRBV19 to TRBJ1-5; D gene unclear. CDR3 bases: TGTGCCAGTACTTGGAGGACCGATCAGCCCCAGCATTTT. It is translated as CASTWRTDQPQHF.